One T cell receptor (beta chain) is described in this entry. Its target is unknown. Researchers amplified the TCR beta CDR3 regions from RNA transcripts. The study used the HTBI primer set for a first-round RT-PCR of the TCR CDR3. TCRdb re-called the multiplex PCR reads through MiXCR, storing one row per CDR3 protein. There are 600,000 to 750,000 distinct CDR3 sequences in the sample; around a sixth occur only once, and roughly 16% lies in the top ten. This entry belongs to a study of T cells in Graves' hyperthyroidism and ophthalmopathy. Study-level results: Ophthalmopathy cases were set apart from stable hyperthyroidism by a 13 V-J model. The blood repertoire included most of the expanded thyroid clonotypes above 0.001.

The study enrolled patients aged 18 to 65 with newly diagnosed hyperthyroidism of under 2 months' duration. Germline CDR1 is SEHNR and CDR2 is FQNEAQ (reference sequence). The trim removed 8 bases at V and 6 bases at J, leaving 8 bases unmatched. This CDR3 is built from 13 residues. J is TRBJ2-5 and V is TRBV7-9, with 8 bases identical to TRBD1. The origin of this receptor is a middle-aged man with Graves' hyperthyroidism. The specimen sequenced was blood. The CDR3: CASLAGGMKTQYF. Written as DNA, the CDR3 is TGTGCCAGCCTGGCAGGGGGCATGAAGACCCAGTACTTC.